These T cell receptor beta chains were read from a single sample in a study of T cell responses to AZD1222 COVID-19 vaccine. Generated by immunoSEQ multiplex PCR, the TCRdb table keeps only in-frame clones and is missing some. This table has about 110,000 clones, about 86% appearing once. The sequencing used peripheral blood, collected on day 0 of AZD1222 vaccination. The receptors shown here come from an adult in good health. Both conserved end residues are trimmed from each CDR3.

CDR3	V	J
ASSSTGTPSSGNTIY	TRBV7-2	TRBJ1-3
ASLRTGGSYEQY	TRBV2	TRBJ2-7
ASSPRRESTDTQY	TRBV18	TRBJ2-3
ASSPMSTGELF	TRBV7-3	TRBJ2-2
ASSPPGQGREAF	TRBV18	TRBJ1-1
ASTAPGTGADTEAF	TRBV5-1	TRBJ1-1
ASSPKGQEPYEQY	TRBV18	TRBJ2-7
ASSLLITSPRDYT	TRBV5-6	TRBJ1-2
ASSPLGEADTQY	TRBV7-3	TRBJ2-3
ASSVEPFRGYT	TRBV12-3/TRBV12-4	TRBJ1-2
ASSITSSGNTIY	TRBV5-1	TRBJ1-3
ASRVWDGYT	TRBV28	TRBJ1-2
ASSFRARPEQY	TRBV7-8	TRBJ2-7
ASNRDRVVSSPLH	TRBV2	TRBJ1-6
ASAAGLNTEAF	TRBV7-2	TRBJ1-1
ATSSGGTYNEQF	TRBV15	TRBJ2-1
ASSQRTGEEQF	TRBV4-1	TRBJ2-1
ASSFHSGNTIY	TRBV11-1	TRBJ1-3
ASSLQRSEKLF	TRBV12-3/TRBV12-4	TRBJ1-4
ASTGLKWTDFMNTEAF	TRBV28	TRBJ1-1
ASSLVLDSTDTQY	TRBV5-1	TRBJ2-3
ASSPPGGTEAF	TRBV6-5	TRBJ1-1
ASSLGTTIQETQY	TRBV5-1	TRBJ2-5
ASRQGWNVGELF	TRBV6-4	TRBJ2-2
ASNSPNSNQPQH	TRBV27	TRBJ1-5
ASRPDSFMNTEAF	TRBV7-9	TRBJ1-1
ASRATDYEQY	TRBV2	TRBJ2-7
ASSLGAGSSQETQY	TRBV5-4	TRBJ2-5
ASSFGSDGEQY	TRBV12-3/TRBV12-4	TRBJ2-7
ASRVGFGTEAF	TRBV6-5	TRBJ1-1
AISESGRGANEQF	TRBV10-3	TRBJ2-1
ASSYTTGEVGEQY	TRBV6-2/TRBV6-3	TRBJ2-7
ASSGGTRGLNQPQH	TRBV7-8	TRBJ1-5
ALCFGGGGMGYGYT	TRBV21-1	TRBJ1-2
ASTQTGSGVRAF	TRBV28	TRBJ1-1
ASSGGSITRSYNEQF	TRBV9	TRBJ2-1
ASSPASGKTGAF	TRBV19	TRBJ1-1
AWSRSGGEKNIQY	TRBV30	TRBJ2-4
SVILQDRRNTGELF	TRBV29-1	TRBJ2-2
AWSLKETQY	TRBV30	TRBJ2-5
ASSPRLQGTRFNEQF	TRBV3-1/TRBV3-2	TRBJ2-1
ASSQSRGQAAANYGYT	TRBV3-1/TRBV3-2	TRBJ1-2
ASTRGGLTNTGELF	TRBV2	TRBJ2-2
ASSWDSEEAF	TRBV6-6	TRBJ1-1
ASSIGGGPTYNEQF	TRBV19	TRBJ2-1
ASSELGSNQPQH	TRBV6-1	TRBJ1-5
ASSPANTEAF	TRBV3-1/TRBV3-2	TRBJ1-1
ASIEVPRSGYT	TRBV2	TRBJ1-2
AISESTQGSRYNEQF	TRBV10-3	TRBJ2-1
ASSLWQGWGTEAF	TRBV28	TRBJ1-1
ASSSGGGNEQF	TRBV4-1	TRBJ2-1
ASRRLQGGAEAF	TRBV5-6	TRBJ1-1
SVEWGTALTYEQY	TRBV29-1	TRBJ2-7